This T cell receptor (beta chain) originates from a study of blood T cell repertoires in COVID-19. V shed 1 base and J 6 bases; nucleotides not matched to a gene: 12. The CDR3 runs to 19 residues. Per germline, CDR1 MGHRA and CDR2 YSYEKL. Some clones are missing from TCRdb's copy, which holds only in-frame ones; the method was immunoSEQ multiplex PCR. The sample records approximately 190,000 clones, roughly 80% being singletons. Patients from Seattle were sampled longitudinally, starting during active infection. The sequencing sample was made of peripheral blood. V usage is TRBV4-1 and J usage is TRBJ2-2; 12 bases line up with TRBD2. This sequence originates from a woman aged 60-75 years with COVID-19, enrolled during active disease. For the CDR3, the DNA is TGCGCCAGCAGCCAAGCTTTAGCTAGCGGGAGGGCAGGGGCCGGGGAGCTGTTTTTT. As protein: CASSQALASGRAGAGELFF.